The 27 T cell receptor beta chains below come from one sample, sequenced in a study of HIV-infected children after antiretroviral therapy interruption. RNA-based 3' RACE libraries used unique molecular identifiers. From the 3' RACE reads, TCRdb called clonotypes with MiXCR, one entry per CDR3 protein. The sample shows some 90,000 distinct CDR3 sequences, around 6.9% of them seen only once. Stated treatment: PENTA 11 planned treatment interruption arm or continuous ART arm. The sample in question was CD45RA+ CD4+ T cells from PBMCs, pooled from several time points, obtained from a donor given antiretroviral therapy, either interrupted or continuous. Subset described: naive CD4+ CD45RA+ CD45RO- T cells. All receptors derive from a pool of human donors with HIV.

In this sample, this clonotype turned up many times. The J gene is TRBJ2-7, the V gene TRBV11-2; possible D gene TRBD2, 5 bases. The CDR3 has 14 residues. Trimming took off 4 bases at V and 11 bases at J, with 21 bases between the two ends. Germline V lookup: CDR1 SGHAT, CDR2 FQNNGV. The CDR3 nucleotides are TGTGCCAGCAGCTCCACCATAACCATCGGGGTTGAGTACTTC. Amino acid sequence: CASSSTITIGVEYF.

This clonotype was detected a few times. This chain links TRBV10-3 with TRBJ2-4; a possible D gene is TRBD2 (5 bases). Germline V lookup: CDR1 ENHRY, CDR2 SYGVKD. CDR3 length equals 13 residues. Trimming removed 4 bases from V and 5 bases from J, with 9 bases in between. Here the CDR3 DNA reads TGTGCCATCAGTGGGACTGGGCAAAACATTCAGTACTTC. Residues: CAISGTGQNIQYF.

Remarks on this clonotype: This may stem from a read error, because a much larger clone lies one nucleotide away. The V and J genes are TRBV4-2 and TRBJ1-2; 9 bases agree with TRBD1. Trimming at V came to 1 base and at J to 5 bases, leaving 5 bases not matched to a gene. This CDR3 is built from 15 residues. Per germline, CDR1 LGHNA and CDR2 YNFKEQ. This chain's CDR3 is CASSQVGTGKYGYTF. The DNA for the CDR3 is TGTGCCAGCAGCCAAGTCGGGACAGGGAAGTATGGCTACACCTTC.

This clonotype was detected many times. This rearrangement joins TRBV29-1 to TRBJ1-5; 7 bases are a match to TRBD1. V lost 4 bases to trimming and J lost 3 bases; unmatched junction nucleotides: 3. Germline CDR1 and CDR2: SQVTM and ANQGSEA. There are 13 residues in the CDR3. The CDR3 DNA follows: TGCAGCGTTGGAACAGGGGACAATCAGCCCCAGCATTTT. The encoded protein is CSVGTGDNQPQHF.

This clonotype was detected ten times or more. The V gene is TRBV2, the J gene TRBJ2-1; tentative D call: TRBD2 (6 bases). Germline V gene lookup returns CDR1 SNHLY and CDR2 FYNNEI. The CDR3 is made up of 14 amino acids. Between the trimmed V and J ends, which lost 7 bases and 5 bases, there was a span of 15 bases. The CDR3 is CASTGWDSDNEQFF. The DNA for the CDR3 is TGTGCCAGCACCGGGTGGGACTCTGACAATGAGCAGTTCTTC.

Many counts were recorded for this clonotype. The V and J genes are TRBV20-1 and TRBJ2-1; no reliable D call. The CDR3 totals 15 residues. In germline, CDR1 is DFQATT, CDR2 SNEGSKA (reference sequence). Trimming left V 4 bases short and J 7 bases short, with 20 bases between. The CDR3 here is CSANGMQGRQNEQFF. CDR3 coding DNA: TGCAGTGCTAACGGTATGCAAGGTCGGCAAAATGAGCAGTTCTTC.

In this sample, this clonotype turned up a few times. The CDR3 protein is CASSMDWSNQPQHF. Here the CDR3 DNA reads TGTGCCAGTAGTATGGATTGGAGCAATCAGCCCCAGCATTTT. V and J are TRBV19 and TRBJ1-5; D ambiguous. Germline CDR1 reads LNHDA; CDR2 reads SQIVND (reference sequence). This CDR3 has 14 amino acids. The V and J ends lost 3 bases and 1 base respectively, with 7 bases between them.

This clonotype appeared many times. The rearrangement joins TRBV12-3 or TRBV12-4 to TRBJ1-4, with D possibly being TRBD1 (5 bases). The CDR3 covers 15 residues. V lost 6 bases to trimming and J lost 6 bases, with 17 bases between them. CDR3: CASSLQVGADEKLFF. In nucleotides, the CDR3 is TGTGCCAGCAGCCTACAGGTGGGCGCGGATGAAAAACTGTTTTTT.

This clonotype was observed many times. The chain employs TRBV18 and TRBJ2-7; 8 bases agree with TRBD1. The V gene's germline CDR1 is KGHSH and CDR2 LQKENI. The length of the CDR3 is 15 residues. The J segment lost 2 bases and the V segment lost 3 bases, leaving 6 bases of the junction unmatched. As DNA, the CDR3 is TGTGCCAGCTCACCTCGACAGGGGAGTGCCTACGAGCAGTACTTC. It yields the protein CASSPRQGSAYEQYF.

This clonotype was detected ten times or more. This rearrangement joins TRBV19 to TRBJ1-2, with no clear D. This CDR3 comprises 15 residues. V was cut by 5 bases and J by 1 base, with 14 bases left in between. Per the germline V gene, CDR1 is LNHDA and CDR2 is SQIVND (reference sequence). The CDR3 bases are TGTGCCAGTAGTCCCCAATCCACAGATAACTATGGCTACACCTTC. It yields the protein CASSPQSTDNYGYTF. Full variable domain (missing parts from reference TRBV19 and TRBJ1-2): DGGITQSPKYLFRKEGQNVTLSCEQNLNHDAMYWYRQDPGQGLRLIYYSQIVNDFQKGDIAEGYSVSREKKESFPLTVTSAQKNPTAFYLCASSPQSTDNYGYTFGSGTRLTVV.

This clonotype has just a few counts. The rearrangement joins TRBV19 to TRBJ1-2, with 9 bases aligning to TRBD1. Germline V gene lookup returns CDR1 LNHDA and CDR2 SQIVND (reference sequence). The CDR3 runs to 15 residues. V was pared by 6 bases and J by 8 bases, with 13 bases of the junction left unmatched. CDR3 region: CASSVYGGQGLGYTF. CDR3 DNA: TGTGCCAGTAGCGTTTACGGGGGACAGGGCCTCGGCTACACCTTC.

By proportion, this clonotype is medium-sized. CDR3 residues: CSARATVGAEAFF. The CDR3 DNA is TGCAGTGCTAGGGCCACGGTGGGGGCTGAAGCTTTCTTT. The V and J genes are TRBV20-1 and TRBJ1-1; a weak D match, TRBD1 (5 bases). Trimming took off 3 bases at V and 6 bases at J, with 14 bases between the two ends. The germline gives CDR1 DFQATT, CDR2 SNEGSKA (reference sequence). This CDR3 spans 13 amino acids.

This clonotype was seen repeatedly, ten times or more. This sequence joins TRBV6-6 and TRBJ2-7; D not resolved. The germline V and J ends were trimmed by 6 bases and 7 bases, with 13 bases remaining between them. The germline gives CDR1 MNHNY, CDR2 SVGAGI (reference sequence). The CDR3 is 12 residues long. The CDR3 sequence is CASSSSFAEQYF. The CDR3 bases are TGTGCCAGCAGCTCGTCCTTCGCGGAGCAGTACTTC.

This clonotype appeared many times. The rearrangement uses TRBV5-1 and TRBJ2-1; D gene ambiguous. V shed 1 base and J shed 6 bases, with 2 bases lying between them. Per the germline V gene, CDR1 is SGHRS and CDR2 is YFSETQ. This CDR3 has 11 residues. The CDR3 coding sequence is TGCGCCAGCAGCTTGTTCAATGAGCAGTTCTTC. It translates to CASSLFNEQFF.

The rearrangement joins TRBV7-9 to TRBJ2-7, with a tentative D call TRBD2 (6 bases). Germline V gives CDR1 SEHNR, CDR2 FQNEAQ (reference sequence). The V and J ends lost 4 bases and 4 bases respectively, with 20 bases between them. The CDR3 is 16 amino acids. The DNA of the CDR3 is TGTGCCAGCAGCTCGCAAAGGACTAACGGATCTTACGAGCAGTACTTC. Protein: CASSSQRTNGSYEQYF.

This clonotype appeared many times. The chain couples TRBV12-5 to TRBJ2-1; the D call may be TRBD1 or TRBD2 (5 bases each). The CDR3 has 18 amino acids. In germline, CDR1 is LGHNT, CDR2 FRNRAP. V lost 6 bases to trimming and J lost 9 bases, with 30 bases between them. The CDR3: CASGKEPSSGPPDTEQFF. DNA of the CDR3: TGTGCTAGTGGCAAAGAACCCTCCTCGGGACCCCCAGACACTGAGCAGTTCTTC. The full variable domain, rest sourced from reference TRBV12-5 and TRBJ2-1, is DARVTQTPRHKVTEMGQEVTMRCQPILGHNTVFWYRQTMMQGLELLAYFRNRAPLDDSGMPKDRFSAEMPDATLATLKIQPSEPRDSAVYFCASGKEPSSGPPDTEQFFGPGTRLTVL.

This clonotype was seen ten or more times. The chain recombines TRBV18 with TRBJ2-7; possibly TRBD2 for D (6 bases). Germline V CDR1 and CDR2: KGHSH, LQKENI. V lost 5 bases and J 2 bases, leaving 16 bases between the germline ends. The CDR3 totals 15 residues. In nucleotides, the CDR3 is TGTGCCAGCTCAGGATCGGGTGCGGGAACCTACGAGCAGTACTTC. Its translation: CASSGSGAGTYEQYF. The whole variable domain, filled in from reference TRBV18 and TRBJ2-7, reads NAGVMQNPRHLVRRRGQEARLRCSPMKGHSHVYWYRQLPEEGLKFMVYLQKENIIDESGMPKERFSAEFPKEGPSILRIQQVVRGDSAAYFCASSGSGAGTYEQYFGPGTRLTVT.

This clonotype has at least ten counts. The CDR3 here is CSVALGQGSYEQYF. The CDR3, as DNA: TGCAGCGTGGCACTTGGACAGGGTTCCTACGAGCAGTACTTC. The chain recombines TRBV29-1 with TRBJ2-7; 8 bases match TRBD1. Per germline, CDR1 SQVTM and CDR2 ANQGSEA. The CDR3 has 14 amino acids. V trimming: 6 bases; J trimming: 1 base; junction bases outside the gene matches: 8.

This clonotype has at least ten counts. The CDR3 sequence: CASTPGKGQGRNSPLHF. Here the CDR3 DNA reads TGTGCCAGCACCCCCGGGAAGGGACAGGGAAGAAATTCACCCCTCCACTTT. The chain is built from TRBV6-1 and TRBJ1-6; 9 nucleotides match TRBD1. Trimming cost V 7 bases and J 7 bases; bases outside gene matches: 14. The length of the CDR3 is 17 residues. Germline-derived CDR1 and CDR2 are MNHNS and SASEGT.

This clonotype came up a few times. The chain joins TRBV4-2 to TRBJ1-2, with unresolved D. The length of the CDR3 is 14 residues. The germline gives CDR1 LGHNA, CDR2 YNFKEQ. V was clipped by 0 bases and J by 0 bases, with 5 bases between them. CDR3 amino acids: CASSQDMANYGYTF. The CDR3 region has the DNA TGTGCCAGCAGCCAAGATATGGCTAACTATGGCTACACCTTC.

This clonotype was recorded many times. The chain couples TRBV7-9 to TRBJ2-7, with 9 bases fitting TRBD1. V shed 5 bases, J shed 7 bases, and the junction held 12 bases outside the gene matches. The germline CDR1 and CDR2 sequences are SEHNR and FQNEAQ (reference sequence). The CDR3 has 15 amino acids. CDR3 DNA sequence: TGTGCCAGCAGCCCCCCCGGGACAGGGCTGGGAGAGCAGTACTTC. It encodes CASSPPGTGLGEQYF.

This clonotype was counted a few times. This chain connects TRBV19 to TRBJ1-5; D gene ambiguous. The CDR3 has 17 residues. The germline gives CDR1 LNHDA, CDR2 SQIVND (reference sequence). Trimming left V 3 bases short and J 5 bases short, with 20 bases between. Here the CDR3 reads CASSMSGSLRWDQPQHF. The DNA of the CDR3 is TGTGCCAGTAGTATGTCAGGCAGTCTACGTTGGGATCAGCCCCAGCATTTT.

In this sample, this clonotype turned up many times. The CDR3 here is CASRMGGSTDTQYF. In DNA form, the CDR3 reads TGTGCCAGCAGGATGGGGGGGAGCACAGATACGCAGTATTTT. The rearrangement links TRBV6-5 to TRBJ2-3, with 7 nucleotides matching TRBD2. Looked up from germline, CDR1 is MNHEY and CDR2 is SVGAGI. V was pared by 6 bases and J by 0 bases, with 3 bases of the junction left unmatched. This CDR3 has 14 residues.

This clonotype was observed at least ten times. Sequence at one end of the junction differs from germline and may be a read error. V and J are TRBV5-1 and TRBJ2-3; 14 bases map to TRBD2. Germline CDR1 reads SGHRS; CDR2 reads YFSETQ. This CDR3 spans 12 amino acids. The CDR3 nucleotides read TGCGCCAGCACGGGACTAGCGGGAGCCCTTACCTGG. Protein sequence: CASTGLAGALTW.

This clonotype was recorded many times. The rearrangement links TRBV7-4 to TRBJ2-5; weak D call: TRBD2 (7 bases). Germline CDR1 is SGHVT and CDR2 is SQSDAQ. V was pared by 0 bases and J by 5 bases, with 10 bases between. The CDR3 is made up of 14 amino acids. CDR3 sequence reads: CASSLAGGLETQYF. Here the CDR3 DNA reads TGTGCCAGCAGCTTAGCGGGGGGGCTCGAGACCCAGTACTTC.

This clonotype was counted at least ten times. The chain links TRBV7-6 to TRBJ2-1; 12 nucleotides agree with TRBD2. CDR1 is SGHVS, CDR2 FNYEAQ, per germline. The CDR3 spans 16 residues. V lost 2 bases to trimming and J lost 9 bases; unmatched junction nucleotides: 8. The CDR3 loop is CASSLTSGGSFTEQFF. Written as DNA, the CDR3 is TGTGCCAGCAGCTTAACTAGCGGGGGGTCATTCACTGAGCAGTTCTTC.

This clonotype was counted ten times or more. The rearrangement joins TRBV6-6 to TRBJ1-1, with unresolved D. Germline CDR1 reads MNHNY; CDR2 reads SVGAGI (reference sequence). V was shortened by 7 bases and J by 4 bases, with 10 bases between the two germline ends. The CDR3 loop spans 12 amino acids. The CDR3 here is CASTEGGTEAFF. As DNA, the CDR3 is TGTGCCAGCACCGAGGGAGGCACTGAAGCTTTCTTT.